This record looks at one T cell receptor (beta chain) sequence and its context. The data belong to a study of cytomegalovirus exposure and HLA in healthy donors. At the level of the study: A prior study identified 90 million to 120 million unique TCR beta sequences from about 179 million T cells.

Germline CDR1 and CDR2: SEHNR and FQNEAQ (reference sequence). V lost 5 bases to trimming and J lost 4 bases; unmatched junction nucleotides: 12. This CDR3 contains 18 residues. PCR primers comprised 60 Vbeta and 13 Jbeta primers. TCRdb's copy holds only in-frame clones and misses some; the assay was immunoSEQ multiplex PCR. The sample carries some 150,000 clones, around 72% recorded once. The gene calls are TRBV7-9 and TRBJ2-3; 13 bases map to TRBD2. The receptor comes from a man aged 45-60 years in good health and CMV-seropositive. Sequenced: PBMCs. CDR3 in amino acids: CASSNDLTGTSGADTQYF. The CDR3 DNA sequence: TGTGCCAGCAGCAATGACCTCACCGGGACTAGCGGGGCAGATACGCAGTATTTT.